This passage covers 7 T cell receptor beta chains from one sample sequenced in a study of blood T cell repertoires in COVID-19. Some clones are missing from TCRdb's copy, which holds only in-frame ones; the method was immunoSEQ multiplex PCR. The top ten hold about 11% of the sample, which has about 140,000 clones, 88% seen once. Specimen: peripheral blood. These receptors were collected from a man between 45 and 60 years old with active or convalescent COVID-19.

This chain links TRBV5-1 with TRBJ2-2; 9 bases agree with TRBD2. V gave up 3 bases and J gave up 2 bases; unmatched junction bases: 11. Germline V gives CDR1 SGHRS, CDR2 YFSETQ. The length of the CDR3 is 18 residues. The CDR3 nucleotides are TGCGCCAGCAGCTCTACACCACCAGCGGGAGGAAACACCGGGGAGCTGTTTTTT. This encodes CASSSTPPAGGNTGELFF.

The chain carries TRBV6-5 and TRBJ2-5, with TRBD1 as a possible D gene (5 bases). The CDR3 is made up of 15 amino acids. V lost 6 bases and J lost 1, with 15 bases in between. Germline CDR1 is MNHEY and CDR2 is SVGAGI. DNA for the CDR3: TGTGCCAGCAGCGACCGACAGCTTATCCAAGAGACCCAGTACTTC. This translates into CASSDRQLIQETQYF.

The V call is TRBV6-5, the J call TRBJ1-1; D is undetermined. V gave up 2 bases and J gave up 6 bases, with 13 bases separating them. The CDR3 loop spans 14 amino acids. CDR1 is MNHEY and CDR2 is SVGAGI in the germline V gene. The CDR3 here is CASSYRQTRAEAFF. CDR3 in DNA: TGTGCCAGCAGTTACAGGCAGACCCGGGCTGAAGCTTTCTTT.

The chain carries TRBV7-9 and TRBJ2-1; D possibly corresponds to TRBD1 (5 bases). Trimming removed 3 bases from V and 6 bases from J, with 12 bases in between. This CDR3 is 14 amino acids long. The germline gives CDR1 SEHNR, CDR2 FQNEAQ (reference sequence). The CDR3 loop is CASSFQGGVNEQFF. Written as DNA, the CDR3 is TGTGCCAGCAGCTTTCAGGGTGGGGTCAATGAGCAGTTCTTC.

V gene TRBV6-6 combines with J gene TRBJ2-7, with D maybe TRBD1 (11 bases). CDR1 is MNHNY, CDR2 SVGAGI, per germline (reference sequence). This CDR3 comprises 20 residues. Trimming shortened V by 5 bases and J by 3 bases, and 32 bases separated the two germline ends. DNA for the CDR3: TGTGCCAGCAGTCCCCTCGGACAGGGGGCGGCTAGCGGGAGAGGCTACGAGCAGTACTTC. Its protein product is CASSPLGQGAASGRGYEQYF.

The chain links TRBV27 to TRBJ2-7, with D maybe TRBD1 (6 bases). This CDR3 has 17 residues. Trimming took off 0 bases at V and 4 bases at J, with 19 bases between the two ends. Germline-derived CDR1 and CDR2 are MNHEY and SMNVEV (reference sequence). For the CDR3, the DNA is TGTGCCAGCAGTTTATCGCTTCCAGGGGAATCCTCGTACGAGCAGTACTTC. Translation: CASSLSLPGESSYEQYF.

The rearrangement links TRBV6-6 to TRBJ1-4; D unresolved. V was trimmed by 0 bases and J by 4 bases, leaving 9 bases between them. This CDR3 contains 15 residues. Per germline, CDR1 MNHNY and CDR2 SVGAGI (reference sequence). CDR3 protein: CASSYSTDLNEKLFF. The CDR3 DNA is TGTGCCAGCAGTTACTCCACAGACCTTAATGAAAAACTGTTTTTT.